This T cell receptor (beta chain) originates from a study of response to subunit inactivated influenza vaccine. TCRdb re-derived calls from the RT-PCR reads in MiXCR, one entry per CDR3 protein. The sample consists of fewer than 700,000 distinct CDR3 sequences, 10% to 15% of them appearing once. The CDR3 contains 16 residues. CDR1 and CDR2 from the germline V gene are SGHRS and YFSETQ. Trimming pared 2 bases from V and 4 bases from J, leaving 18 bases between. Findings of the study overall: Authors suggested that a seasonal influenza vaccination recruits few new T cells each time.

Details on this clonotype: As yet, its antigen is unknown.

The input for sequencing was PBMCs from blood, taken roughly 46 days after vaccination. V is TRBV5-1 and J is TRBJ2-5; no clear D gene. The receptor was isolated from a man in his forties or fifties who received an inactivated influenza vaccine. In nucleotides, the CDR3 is TGCGCCAGCAGCTTTATGGCTAGAACTAACTCAGAGACCCAGTACTTC. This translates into CASSFMARTNSETQYF.